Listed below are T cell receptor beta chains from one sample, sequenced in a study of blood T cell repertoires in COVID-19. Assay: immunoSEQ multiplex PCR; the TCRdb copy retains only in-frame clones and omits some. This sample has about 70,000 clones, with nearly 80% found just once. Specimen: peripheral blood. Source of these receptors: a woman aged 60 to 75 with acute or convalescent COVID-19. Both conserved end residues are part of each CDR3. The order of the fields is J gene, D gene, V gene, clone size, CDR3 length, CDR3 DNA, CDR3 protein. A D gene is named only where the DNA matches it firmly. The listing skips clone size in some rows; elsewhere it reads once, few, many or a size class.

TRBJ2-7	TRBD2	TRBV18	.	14	TGTGCCAGCTCAGAGCGGGGGTTCTCCTACGAGCAGTACTTC	CASSERGFSYEQYF
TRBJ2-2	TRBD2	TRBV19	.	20	TGTGCCAGTAGTAGTATGGAACTAGCGGGGGGGCCGGAGGGCACCGGGGAGCTGTTTTTT	CASSSMELAGGPEGTGELFF
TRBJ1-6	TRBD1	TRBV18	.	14	TGTGCCAGCTCACCGAACAGGGGGAATTCACCCCTCCACTTT	CASSPNRGNSPLHF
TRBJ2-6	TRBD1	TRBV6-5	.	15	TGTGCCGGAGGGACAGGAGTCTCTGGGGCCAACGTCCTGACTTTC	CAGGTGVSGANVLTF
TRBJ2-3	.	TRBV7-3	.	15	TGTGCCAGCAGCAGGGACACCTCTAGCACAGATACGCAGTATTTT	CASSRDTSSTDTQYF
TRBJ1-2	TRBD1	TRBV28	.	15	TGTGCCAGCAGTATCCCCGGGACAGGTGCCTATGGCTACACCTTC	CASSIPGTGAYGYTF
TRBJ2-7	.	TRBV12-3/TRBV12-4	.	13	TGTGCCAGCAGTTTAATGGGACTCTACGAGCAGTACTTC	CASSLMGLYEQYF
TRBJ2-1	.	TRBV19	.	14	TGTGCCAGTAGTTTCCCCCGCTCCTACAATGAGCAGTTCTTC	CASSFPRSYNEQFF
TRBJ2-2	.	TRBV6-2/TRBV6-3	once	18	TGTGCCAGCAGTTACGAATGGTCGCTGAGTAAAAACACCGGGGAGCTGTTTTTT	CASSYEWSLSKNTGELFF
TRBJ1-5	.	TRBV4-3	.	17	TGCGCCAGCAGCCAAGTCTGGGAGATCTGGGGGGGGCAGCCCCAGCATTTT	CASSQVWEIWGGQPQHF
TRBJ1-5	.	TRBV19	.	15	TGTGCCAGTAATCCCAGACAGGTTTTGAGTCGGCCCCAGCATTTT	CASNPRQVLSRPQHF
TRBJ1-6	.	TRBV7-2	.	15	TGTGCCAGCTCTACTCTAACAGGGTCTAATTCACCCCTCCACTTT	CASSTLTGSNSPLHF
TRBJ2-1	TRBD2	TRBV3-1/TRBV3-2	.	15	TGTGCCACTAGGGTGGAGCGGGGGACCCACAATGAGCAGTTCTTC	CATRVERGTHNEQFF
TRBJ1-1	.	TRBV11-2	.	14	TGTGCCAGCAGCTCTACGACAGTCAACACTGAAGCTTTCTTT	CASSSTTVNTEAFF
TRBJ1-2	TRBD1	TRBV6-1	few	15	TGTGCCAGCAGTGAAGGTCTTGGGACAGACTATGGCTACACCTTC	CASSEGLGTDYGYTF
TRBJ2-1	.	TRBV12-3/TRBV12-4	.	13	TGTGCCAGCAAAGCTCGGTCAGGGAATGAGCAGTTCTTC	CASKARSGNEQFF
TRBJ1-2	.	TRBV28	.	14	TGTGCCAGCAGGCAGGGCGCGGTTAAGGGTGGCTACACCTTC	CASRQGAVKGGYTF
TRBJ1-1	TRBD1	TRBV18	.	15	TGTGCCAGCTCACTACAACAGGGGGCACACACTGAAGCTTTCTTT	CASSLQQGAHTEAFF
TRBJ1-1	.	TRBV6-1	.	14	TGTGCCAGCAGTGAACCAGGGGTGAACACTGAAGCTTTCTTT	CASSEPGVNTEAFF
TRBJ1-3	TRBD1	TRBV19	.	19	TGTGCCAGTAGTATGCATAACGCCCGGGGACAGACTTCTGGAAACACCATATATTTT	CASSMHNARGQTSGNTIYF
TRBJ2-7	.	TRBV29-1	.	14	TGCAGCGTTGAAGATCAACAGGACACCTACGAGCAGTACTTC	CSVEDQQDTYEQYF
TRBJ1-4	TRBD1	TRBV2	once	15	TGTGCCGGCAGCGCCCAGGGGGCGGCTAATGAAAAACTGTTTTTT	CAGSAQGAANEKLFF
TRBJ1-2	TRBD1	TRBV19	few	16	TGTGCCAGTACCAAGGGGGGACAGCGAGCTAACTATGGCTACACCTTC	CASTKGGQRANYGYTF
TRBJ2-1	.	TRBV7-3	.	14	TGTGCCAGCAGCTTAGAGACAGGGAGGAATGAGCAGTTCTTC	CASSLETGRNEQFF
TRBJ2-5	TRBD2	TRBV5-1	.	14	TGCGCCAGCACGACTAGCGGGGGGCAAGAGACCCAGTACTTC	CASTTSGGQETQYF
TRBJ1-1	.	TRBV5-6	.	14	TGTGCCAGCAGCTTCGAGGGTTCGGTCACTGAAGCTTTCTTT	CASSFEGSVTEAFF
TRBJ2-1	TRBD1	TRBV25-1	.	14	TGTGCCAGCAGTCTGGGGACAGGGCTGGGTGAGCAGTTCTTC	CASSLGTGLGEQFF
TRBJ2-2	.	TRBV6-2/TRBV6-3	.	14	TGTGCCAGCAGTTACCTAGCGTACACCGGGGAGCTGTTTTTT	CASSYLAYTGELFF
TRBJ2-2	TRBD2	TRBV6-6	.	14	TGTGCCAGCAGACTAGCGTTTAACACCGGGGAGCTGTTTTTT	CASRLAFNTGELFF